This T cell receptor beta chain was captured in a study of T cell repertoires in cytomegalovirus infection. Worth noting for this clonotype: No antigen is known for it.

In germline, CDR1 is MDHEN, CDR2 SYDVKM. V shed 10 bases and J 6 bases; nucleotides not matched to a gene: 5. CDR3 length equals 12 residues. TCRdb fed the reads into MiXCR, producing one record per CDR3 protein. The sample has around 500,000 distinct CDR3 sequences, about 42% seen once. The receptor comes from a human donor in good health (CMV status not recorded). Some clones in this sample may be carry-over from other donors' samples. The sample was cultured PBMCs, taken from culture after CMV antigen stimulation. The chain is built from TRBV28 and TRBJ2-7, with 11 bases matching TRBD1. The CDR3 DNA sequence: TGTGCCACCAGGACAGGGGGCGGCGAGCAGTACTTC. This codes for CATRTGGGEQYF.